These 4 T cell receptor beta chains share one sample of origin, sequenced in a study of cytomegalovirus exposure and HLA in healthy donors. The PCR made use of 60 Vbeta and 13 Jbeta primers. Generated by immunoSEQ multiplex PCR, the TCRdb table keeps only in-frame clones and is missing some. The table has around 120,000 clones, 78% seen once. Sample: PBMCs. The receptors originated from a woman aged 40 to 50 in good health and CMV-seronegative.

The genes are TRBV28 and TRBJ1-4, with 8 bases identical to TRBD1. The germline V gene encodes CDR1 MDHEN and CDR2 SYDVKM. The CDR3 runs to 14 residues. J lost 3 bases, V lost 6 bases, and 3 bases had no gene match. The CDR3 nucleotides read TGTGCCAGCAGACCAGGGGGCTCTAATGAAAAACTGTTTTTT. Its translation is CASRPGGSNEKLFF.

This chain joins TRBV5-1 and TRBJ2-7; 10 bases are a match to TRBD1. The CDR3 length is 15 residues. Trimming removed 5 bases from V and 1 base from J; junction bases left unmatched: 6. Germline loops: CDR1 SGHRS, CDR2 YFSETQ. CDR3 DNA sequence: TGCGCCAGCAGGGCTGGGACAGGGGTGTCCTACGAGCAGTACTTC. Translating gives CASRAGTGVSYEQYF.

The J gene is TRBJ2-7, the V gene TRBV19; 8 bases are a match to TRBD1. The CDR3 runs to 12 residues. The junction had 8 bases not matched to a gene; V was cut back by 11 bases and J by 5 bases. Germline V lookup: CDR1 LNHDA, CDR2 SQIVND (reference sequence). The CDR3: CAVRDRLNEQYF. CDR3 nucleotide sequence: TGTGCCGTACGGGACAGGCTCAACGAGCAGTACTTC.

In its sample, this clone was seen once. This chain connects TRBV10-1 to TRBJ1-4, with unresolved D. This CDR3 comprises 13 residues. The ends were cut back, 0 bases at V and 6 bases at J, with 5 bases in the middle. CDR1 is WNHNN, CDR2 SYGVQD, per germline (reference sequence). Here the CDR3 DNA reads TGCGCCAGCAGTGAGTCGATAGATGAAAAACTGTTTTTT. Translating it yields CASSESIDEKLFF.